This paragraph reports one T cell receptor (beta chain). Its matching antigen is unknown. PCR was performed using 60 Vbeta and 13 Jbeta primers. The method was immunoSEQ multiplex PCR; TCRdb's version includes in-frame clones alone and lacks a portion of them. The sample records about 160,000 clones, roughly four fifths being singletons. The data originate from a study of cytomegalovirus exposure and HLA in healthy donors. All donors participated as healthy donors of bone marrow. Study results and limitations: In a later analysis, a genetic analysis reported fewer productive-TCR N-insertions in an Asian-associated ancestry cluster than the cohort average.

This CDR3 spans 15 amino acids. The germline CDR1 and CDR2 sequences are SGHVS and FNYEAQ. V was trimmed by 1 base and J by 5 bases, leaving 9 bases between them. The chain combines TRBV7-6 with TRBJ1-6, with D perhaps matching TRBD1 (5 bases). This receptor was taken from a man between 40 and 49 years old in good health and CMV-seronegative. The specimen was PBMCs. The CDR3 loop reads CASSLVDSNNSPLHF. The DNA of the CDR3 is TGTGCCAGCAGCTTAGTTGACAGCAATAATTCACCCCTCCACTTT.